A single T cell receptor (beta chain) is shown here with its context. No antigen is known for it. The sample is drawn from a study of cytomegalovirus exposure and HLA in healthy donors. General observations from the study: HLA restriction was apparent for most CMV-associated TCR beta chains in a later analysis.

J gave up 1 base and V 3 bases, and 0 bases lay outside the gene matches. The V gene's germline CDR1 is MDHEN and CDR2 SYDVKM. This CDR3 spans 14 amino acids. PCR used 60 Vbeta primers and 13 Jbeta primers. Source study methods: The authors later counted around 80 million unique TCR beta chains, some 12 million of them shared. This table comes from immunoSEQ multiplex PCR, and its TCRdb copy is limited to in-frame clones, with some not included. Clone size and the V and J calls come from that table; the DNA yielded D and trimming. The table has about 150,000 clones, roughly four fifths seen once. The sequence derives from a man aged 40-55 years in good health and CMV-seronegative. V is TRBV28 and J is TRBJ2-1, with TRBD2 matching over 7 bases. The source material was PBMCs. The CDR3 protein is CASSFGGSYNEQFF. The CDR3 DNA reads TGTGCCAGCAGTTTCGGGGGGTCCTACAATGAGCAGTTCTTC.